This T cell receptor beta chain was captured in a study of post-analysis software for immune sequencing data. Study-wide results and caveats: A few TRBV segments, TRBV5-6, TRBV5-1 and TRBV20-1 among them, were found more frequent in patients than controls.

Per germline, CDR1 LGHDT and CDR2 YNNKEL (reference sequence). Trimming at V came to 3 bases and at J to 3 bases, leaving 4 bases not matched to a gene. There are 14 residues in the CDR3. Tagging with unique molecular identifiers was a feature of the TCR beta cDNA libraries. TCRdb re-derived calls from the PCR reads in MiXCR, one entry per CDR3 protein. The table shows around 500,000 distinct CDR3 sequences, with around a third occurring only once. As concerns this clonotype: As yet, its antigen is unknown.

The origin of this receptor is a girl aged 2-17 years with multiple sclerosis. V is TRBV3-1 and J is TRBJ2-5, with 7 bases that match TRBD2. The sequenced sample was blood. CDR3 loop: CASSQELAKETQYF. DNA for the CDR3: TGTGCCAGCAGCCAGGAACTAGCGAAAGAGACCCAGTACTTC.